This T cell receptor beta chain originates from a study of T cell repertoires in cytomegalovirus infection. Study-level information: Based on public TCR beta signatures, there were indications of CMV infection and of a matching HLA type. Study results and caveats: HLA-C-restricted, CMV-specific TCR beta clonotypes were dominant ex vivo.

This clonotype has just a few counts. The antigen is unknown. TCRdb fed the reads into MiXCR, producing one record per CDR3 protein. The sample holds about 400,000 distinct CDR3 sequences, 18% seen once. This CDR3 region has 14 residues. V lost 10 bases to trimming and J lost 5 bases; unmatched junction nucleotides: 8. Germline V lookup: CDR1 ENHRY, CDR2 SYGVKD. The source material was PBMCs. The chain employs TRBV10-3 and TRBJ2-1, with TRBD2 identical over 10 bases. The TCR originated in a human donor in good health (CMV status not recorded). Some clones in this sample may be carry-over from other donors' samples. CDR3 amino acids: CATTLAGLNNEQFF. The CDR3 DNA is TGTGCCACCACACTAGCGGGGTTAAACAATGAGCAGTTCTTC.